This T cell receptor beta chain was profiled in a study of T-cell memory formation after mild COVID-19. Background on the study: The two donors had largely donor-specific TCR clusters. Study-wide points: Contracting clones localized mainly to CM and EM when CD4+ and mainly to EMRA when CD8+. A second wave of clones peaked on day 37, and their SARS-CoV-2 specificity went unconfirmed.

In this sample, this clonotype turned up a few times. What it binds is unknown. The CDR3 has 12 residues. Trimming removed 5 bases from V and 3 bases from J, with 5 bases in between. Germline loops: CDR1 MGHDK, CDR2 SYGVNS. In TCRdb, the 5' RACE reads were re-called with MiXCR into one record per CDR3 protein. The sample includes about 440,000 distinct CDR3 sequences, about 20% seen only once; the top ten take about 8.8%. The sequencing input was PBMCs or a T cell subset sorted from them (not recorded which). The J gene is TRBJ1-3, the V gene TRBV25-1; D uncertain. The sequence derives from an adult woman who had mild COVID-19 (a few samples of this study predate the infection). Cell type and time point are not known. CDR3: CASSRFGNTIYF. CDR3 in DNA: TGTGCCAGCAGTCGGTTTGGAAACACCATATATTTT.